This TCR beta chain originates from a study of T cell responses to AZD1222 COVID-19 vaccine. The CDR3 sequence is 12 residues long. V lost 0 bases and J lost 4, with 4 bases in between. Germline V gene data show CDR1 as GTSNPN and CDR2 as SVGIG (reference sequence). Sequencing used immunoSEQ multiplex PCR; TCRdb keeps in-frame clones, though not all of them. The sample gives 110,000 to 150,000 clones, more than 75% of which show up once; about 2% is in the top ten. In this sample, this clone turned up once. The source of this sequence is an adult who received the AZD1222 COVID-19 vaccine. V is TRBV30 and J is TRBJ1-3; no clear D gene. Sequenced here: peripheral blood, sampled 28 days after the second AZD1222 dose. The DNA for the CDR3 is TGTGCCTGGAGTGTAGTGGGAAACACCATATATTTT. Protein sequence: CAWSVVGNTIYF.